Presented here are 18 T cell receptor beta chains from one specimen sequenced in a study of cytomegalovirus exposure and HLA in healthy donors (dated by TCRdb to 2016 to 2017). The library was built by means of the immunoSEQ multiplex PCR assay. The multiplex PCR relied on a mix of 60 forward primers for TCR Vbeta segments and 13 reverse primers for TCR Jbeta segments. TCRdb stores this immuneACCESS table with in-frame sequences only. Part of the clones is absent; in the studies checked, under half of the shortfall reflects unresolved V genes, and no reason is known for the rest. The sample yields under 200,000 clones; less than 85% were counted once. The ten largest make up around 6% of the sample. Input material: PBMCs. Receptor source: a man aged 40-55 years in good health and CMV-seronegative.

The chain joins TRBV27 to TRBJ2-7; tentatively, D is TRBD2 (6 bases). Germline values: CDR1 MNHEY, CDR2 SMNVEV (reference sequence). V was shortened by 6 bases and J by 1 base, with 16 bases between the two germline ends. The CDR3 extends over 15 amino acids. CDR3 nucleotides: TGTGCCAGCAGAAAAAATACGGGAGTATCCTACGAGCAGTACTTC. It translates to CASRKNTGVSYEQYF.

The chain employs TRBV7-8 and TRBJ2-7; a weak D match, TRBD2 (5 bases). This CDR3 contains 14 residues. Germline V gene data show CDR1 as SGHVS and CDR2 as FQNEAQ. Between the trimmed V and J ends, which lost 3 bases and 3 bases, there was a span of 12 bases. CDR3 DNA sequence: TGTGCCAGCAGCTTCGGCGAGCGGAGCTACGAGCAGTACTTC. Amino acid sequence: CASSFGERSYEQYF.

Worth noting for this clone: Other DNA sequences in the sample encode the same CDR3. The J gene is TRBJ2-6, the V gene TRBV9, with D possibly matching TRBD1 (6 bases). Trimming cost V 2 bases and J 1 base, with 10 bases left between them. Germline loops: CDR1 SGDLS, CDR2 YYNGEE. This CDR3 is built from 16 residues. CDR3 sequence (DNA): TGTGCCAGCAGCGTCGTCAGGGGATCTGGGGCCAACGTCCTGACTTTC. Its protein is CASSVVRGSGANVLTF.

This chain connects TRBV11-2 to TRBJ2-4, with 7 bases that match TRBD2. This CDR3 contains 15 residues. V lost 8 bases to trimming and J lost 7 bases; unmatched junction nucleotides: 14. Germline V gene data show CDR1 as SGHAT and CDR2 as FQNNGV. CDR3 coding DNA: TGTGCCAGCTCCGACGGGGGAGGGCCGGAGAACATTCAGTACTTC. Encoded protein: CASSDGGGPENIQYF.

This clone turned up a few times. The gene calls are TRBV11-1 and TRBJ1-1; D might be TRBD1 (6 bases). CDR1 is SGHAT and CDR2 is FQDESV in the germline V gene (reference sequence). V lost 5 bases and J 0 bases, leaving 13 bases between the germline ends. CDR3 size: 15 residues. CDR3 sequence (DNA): TGTGCCAGCAGCCCCATAGGACAGCTGAACACTGAAGCTTTCTTT. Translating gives CASSPIGQLNTEAFF.

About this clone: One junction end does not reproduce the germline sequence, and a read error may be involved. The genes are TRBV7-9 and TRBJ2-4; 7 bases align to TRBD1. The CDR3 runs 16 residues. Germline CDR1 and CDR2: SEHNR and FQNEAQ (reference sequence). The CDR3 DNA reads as TGTTCCAGCAGCTTAGCGCAGGGGGTAGCCAAAAACATTCAGTACTTC. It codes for CSSSLAQGVAKNIQYF.

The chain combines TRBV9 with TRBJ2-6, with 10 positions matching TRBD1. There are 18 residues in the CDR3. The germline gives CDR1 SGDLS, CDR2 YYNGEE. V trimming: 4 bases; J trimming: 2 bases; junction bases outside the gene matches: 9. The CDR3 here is CASSPRGQGVTGANVLTF. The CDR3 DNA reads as TGTGCCAGCAGCCCAAGAGGACAGGGGGTGACTGGGGCCAACGTCCTGACTTTC.

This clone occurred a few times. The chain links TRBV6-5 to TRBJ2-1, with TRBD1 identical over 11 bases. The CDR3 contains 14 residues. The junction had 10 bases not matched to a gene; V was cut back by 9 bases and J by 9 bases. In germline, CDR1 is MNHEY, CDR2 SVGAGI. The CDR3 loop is CASGQGAKGGEQFF. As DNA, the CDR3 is TGTGCCAGTGGACAGGGGGCTAAGGGGGGTGAGCAGTTCTTC.

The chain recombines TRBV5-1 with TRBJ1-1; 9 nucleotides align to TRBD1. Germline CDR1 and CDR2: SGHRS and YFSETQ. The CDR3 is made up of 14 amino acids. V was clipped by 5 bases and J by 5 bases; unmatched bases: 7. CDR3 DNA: TGCGCCAGCAGAGATGGGACAGGGAATACTGAAGCTTTCTTT. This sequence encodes CASRDGTGNTEAFF.

CDR3 residues: CASSLGTSGRRTGELFF. The CDR3 DNA reads TGTGCCAGCAGCTTGGGGACTAGCGGGAGGAGGACCGGGGAGCTGTTTTTT. This chain connects TRBV7-3 to TRBJ2-2; the match to TRBD2 covers 15 bases. The CDR3 consists of 17 residues. Germline loops: CDR1 SGHTA, CDR2 FQGTGA. The V and J ends lost 3 bases and 5 bases, in that order; junction bases with no gene match: 4.

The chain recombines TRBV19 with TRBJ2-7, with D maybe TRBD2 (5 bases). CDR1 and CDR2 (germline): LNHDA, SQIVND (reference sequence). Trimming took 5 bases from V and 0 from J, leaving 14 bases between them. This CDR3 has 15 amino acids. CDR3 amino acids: CASSGSLVPSYEQYF. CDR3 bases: TGTGCCAGTAGTGGATCACTAGTCCCCTCCTACGAGCAGTACTTC.

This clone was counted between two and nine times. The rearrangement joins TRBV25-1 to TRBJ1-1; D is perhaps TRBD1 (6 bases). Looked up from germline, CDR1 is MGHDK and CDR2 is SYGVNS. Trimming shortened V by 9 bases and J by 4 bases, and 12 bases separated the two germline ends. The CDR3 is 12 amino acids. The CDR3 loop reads CASQGIGTEAFF. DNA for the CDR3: TGTGCCAGTCAGGGGATCGGCACTGAAGCTTTCTTT.

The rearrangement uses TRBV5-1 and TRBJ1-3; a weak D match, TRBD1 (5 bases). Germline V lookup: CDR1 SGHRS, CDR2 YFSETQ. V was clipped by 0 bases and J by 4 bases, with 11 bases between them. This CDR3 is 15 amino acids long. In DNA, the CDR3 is TGCGCCAGCAGCTTGGTGCAGGGATCGGGAAACACCATATATTTT. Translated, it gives CASSLVQGSGNTIYF. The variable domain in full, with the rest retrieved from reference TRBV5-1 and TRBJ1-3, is KAGVTQTPRYLIKTRGQQVTLSCSPISGHRSVSWYQQTPGQGLQFLFEYFSETQRNKGNFPGRFSGRQFSNSRSEMNVSTLELGDSALYLCASSLVQGSGNTIYFGEGSWLTVV.

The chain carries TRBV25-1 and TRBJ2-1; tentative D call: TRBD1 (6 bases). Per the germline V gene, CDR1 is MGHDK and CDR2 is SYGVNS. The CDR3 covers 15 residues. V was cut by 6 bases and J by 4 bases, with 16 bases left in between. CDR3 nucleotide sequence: TGTGCCAGCAGAGAGGTGGGACACGATTACAATGAGCAGTTCTTC. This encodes CASREVGHDYNEQFF.

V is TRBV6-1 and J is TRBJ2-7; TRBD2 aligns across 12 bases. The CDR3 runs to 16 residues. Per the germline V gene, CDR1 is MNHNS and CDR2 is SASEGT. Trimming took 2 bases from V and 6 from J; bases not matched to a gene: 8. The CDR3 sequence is CASSEFPGLAGREQYF. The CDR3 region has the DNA TGTGCCAGCAGTGAATTCCCGGGACTAGCGGGCCGCGAGCAGTACTTC.

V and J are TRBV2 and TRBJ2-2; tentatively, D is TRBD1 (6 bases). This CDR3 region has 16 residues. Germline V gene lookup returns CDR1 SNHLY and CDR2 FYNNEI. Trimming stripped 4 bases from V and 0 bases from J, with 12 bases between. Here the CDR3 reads CASSVGHISNTGELFF. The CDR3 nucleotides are TGTGCCAGCAGTGTGGGACATATTTCGAACACCGGGGAGCTGTTTTTT.

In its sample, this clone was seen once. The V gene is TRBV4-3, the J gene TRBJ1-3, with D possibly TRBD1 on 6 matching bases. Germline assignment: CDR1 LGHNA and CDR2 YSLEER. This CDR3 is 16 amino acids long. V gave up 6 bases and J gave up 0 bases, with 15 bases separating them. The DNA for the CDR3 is TGCGCCAGCAGTTTCCGGGACACCACCTCTGGAAACACCATATATTTT. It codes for CASSFRDTTSGNTIYF.

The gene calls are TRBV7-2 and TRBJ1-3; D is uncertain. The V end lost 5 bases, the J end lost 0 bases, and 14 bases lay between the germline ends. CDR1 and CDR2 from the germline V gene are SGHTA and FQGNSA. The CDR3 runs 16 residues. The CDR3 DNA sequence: TGTGCCAGCAGCCACGGGCGGGCCCACTCTGGAAACACCATATATTTT. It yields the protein CASSHGRAHSGNTIYF.